This entry concerns a single T cell receptor beta chain. TCRdb ran MiXCR on the RT-PCR reads and lists one entry per CDR3 protein. The table has around 700,000 distinct CDR3 sequences, 14% seen once; the top ten hold 3% to 4.5%. This CDR3 spans 14 amino acids. The junction had 3 bases not matched to a gene; V was cut back by 0 bases and J by 8 bases. Per germline, CDR1 SQVTM and CDR2 ANQGSEA. Sequencing was performed on memory CD4+ T cells from blood. The rearrangement links TRBV29-1 to TRBJ1-4; 10 bases line up with TRBD1. This receptor was identified in a female donor in good health, serving as a healthy control. The CDR3 DNA reads as TGCAGCGTTGAAGAAGGGACAGGGGTCGAAAAACTGTTTTTT. Protein sequence: CSVEEGTGVEKLFF.